This T cell receptor (beta chain) was captured in a study of cytomegalovirus exposure and HLA in healthy donors. This clone was detected only once. What it binds is unknown. Libraries were prepared by immunoSEQ multiplex PCR; TCRdb keeps only in-frame clonotypes and omits some of them. Seen here are 75,000 to 90,000 clones, 90% to 96% observed once, and the top ten hold 1.5% to 2%. Findings and caveats of the study: Cytomegalovirus status was reportedly diagnosed by the classifier with high sensitivity and specificity. The dataset shows that most TCR sequences were rare, while some public TCRs occurred in many donors. It was found in a later analysis that first-cohort TCR clusters tended to co-occur in the 100 to 150 validation repertoires.

The CDR3 contains 16 residues. Trimming took 3 bases from V and 5 from J, leaving 20 bases between them. The germline gives CDR1 MGHRA, CDR2 YSYEKL. The specimen sequenced was PBMCs. The V call is TRBV4-1, the J call TRBJ2-7; tentative D call: TRBD2 (6 bases). The clonotype was recovered from a man aged 18 to 30 in good health and CMV-seropositive. The CDR3: CASSHRTGTPNDEQYF. DNA of the CDR3: TGCGCCAGCAGCCACAGAACCGGGACTCCGAACGACGAGCAGTACTTC.